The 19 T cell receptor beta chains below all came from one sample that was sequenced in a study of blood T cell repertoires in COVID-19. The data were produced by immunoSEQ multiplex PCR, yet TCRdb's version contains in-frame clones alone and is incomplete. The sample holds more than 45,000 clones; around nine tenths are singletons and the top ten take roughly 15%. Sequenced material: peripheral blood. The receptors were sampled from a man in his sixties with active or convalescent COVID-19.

Here the CDR3 reads CASSYQGALNTEAFF. The CDR3 coding sequence is TGTGCCAGCAGTTACCAGGGGGCTTTGAACACTGAAGCTTTCTTT. J is TRBJ1-1 and V is TRBV6-2 or TRBV6-3; 8 positions agree with TRBD1. The CDR3 has 15 residues. V dropped 2 bases and J dropped 0; count of bases not matched to a gene: 2. Germline lookup yields CDR1 MNHEY and CDR2 SVGEGT.

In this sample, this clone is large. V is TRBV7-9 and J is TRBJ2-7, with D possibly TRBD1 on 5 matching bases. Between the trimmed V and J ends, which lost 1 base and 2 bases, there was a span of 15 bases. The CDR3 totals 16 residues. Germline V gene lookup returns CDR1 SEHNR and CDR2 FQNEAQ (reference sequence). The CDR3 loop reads CASSLESGSTPYEQYF. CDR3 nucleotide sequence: TGTGCCAGCAGCTTAGAGTCAGGGTCAACTCCCTACGAGCAGTACTTC.

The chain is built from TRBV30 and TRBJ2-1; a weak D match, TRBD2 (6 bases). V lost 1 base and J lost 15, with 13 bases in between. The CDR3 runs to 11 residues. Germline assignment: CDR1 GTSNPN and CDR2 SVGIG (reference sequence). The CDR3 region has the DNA TGTGCCTGGAGTGGGGGGGTCAGTTGGTTCTTC. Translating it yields CAWSGGVSWFF.

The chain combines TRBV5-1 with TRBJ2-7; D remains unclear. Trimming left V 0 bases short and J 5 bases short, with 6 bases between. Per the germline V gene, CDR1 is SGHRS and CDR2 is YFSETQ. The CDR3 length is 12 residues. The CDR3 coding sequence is TGCGCCAGCAGCTTGGGACACAACGAGCAGTACTTC. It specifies CASSLGHNEQYF.

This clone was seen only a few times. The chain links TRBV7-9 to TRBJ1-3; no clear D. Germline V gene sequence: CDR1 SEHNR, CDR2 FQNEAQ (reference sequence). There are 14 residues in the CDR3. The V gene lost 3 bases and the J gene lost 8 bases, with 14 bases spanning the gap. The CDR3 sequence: CASSLRADGDTIYF. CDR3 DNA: TGTGCCAGCAGCTTGCGTGCAGACGGGGACACCATATATTTT.

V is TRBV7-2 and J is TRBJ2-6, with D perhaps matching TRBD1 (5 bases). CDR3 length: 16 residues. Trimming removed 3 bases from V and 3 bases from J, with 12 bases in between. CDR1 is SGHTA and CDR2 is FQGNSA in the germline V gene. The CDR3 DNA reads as TGTGCCAGCAGCTTTAAAGGGGCTTATGGGGCCAACGTCCTGACTTTC. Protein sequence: CASSFKGAYGANVLTF.

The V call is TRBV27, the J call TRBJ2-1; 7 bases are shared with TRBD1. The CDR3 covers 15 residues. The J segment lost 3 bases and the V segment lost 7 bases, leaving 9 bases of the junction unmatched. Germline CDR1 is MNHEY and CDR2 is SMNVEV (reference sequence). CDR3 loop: CASNRGPSIYNEQFF. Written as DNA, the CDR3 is TGTGCCAGCAACAGGGGTCCCTCTATCTACAATGAGCAGTTCTTC.

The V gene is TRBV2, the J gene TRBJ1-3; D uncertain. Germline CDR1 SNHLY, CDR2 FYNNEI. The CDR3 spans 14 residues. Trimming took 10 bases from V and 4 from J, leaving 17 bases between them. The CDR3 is CATTPLSSGNTIYF. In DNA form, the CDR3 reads TGTGCCACCACCCCCCTATCCTCCGGAAACACCATATATTTT. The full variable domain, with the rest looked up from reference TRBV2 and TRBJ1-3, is EPEVTQTPSHQVTQMGQEVILRCVPISNHLYFYWYRQILGQKVEFLVSFYNNEISEKSEIFDDQFSVERPDGSNFTLKIRSTKLEDSAMYFCATTPLSSGNTIYFGEGSWLTVV.

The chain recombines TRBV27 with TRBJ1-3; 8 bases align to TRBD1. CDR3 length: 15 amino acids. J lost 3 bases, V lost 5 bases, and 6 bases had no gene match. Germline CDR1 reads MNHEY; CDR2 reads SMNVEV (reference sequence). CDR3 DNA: TGTGCCAGCAGTCCCCTGGACAGGGTTGGAAACACCATATATTTT. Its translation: CASSPLDRVGNTIYF.

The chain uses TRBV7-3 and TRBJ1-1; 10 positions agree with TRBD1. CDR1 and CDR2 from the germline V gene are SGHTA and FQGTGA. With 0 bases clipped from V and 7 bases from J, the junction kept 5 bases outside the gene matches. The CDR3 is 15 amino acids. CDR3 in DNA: TGTGCCAGCAGCTTAACCGGGACAGGGGAATTTGAAGCTTTCTTT. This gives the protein CASSLTGTGEFEAFF.

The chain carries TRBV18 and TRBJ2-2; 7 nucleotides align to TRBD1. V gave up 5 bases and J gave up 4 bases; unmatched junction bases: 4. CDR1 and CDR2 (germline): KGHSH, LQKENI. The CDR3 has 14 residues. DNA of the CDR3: TGTGCCAGCTCAGAGGGGACAGCCACCGGGGAGCTGTTTTTT. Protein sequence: CASSEGTATGELFF.

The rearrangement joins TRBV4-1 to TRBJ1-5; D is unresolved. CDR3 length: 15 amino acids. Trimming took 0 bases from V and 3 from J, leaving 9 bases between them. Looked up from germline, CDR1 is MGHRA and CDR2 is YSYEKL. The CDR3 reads CASSQDLSFNQPQHF. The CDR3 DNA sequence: TGCGCCAGCAGCCAAGATCTATCGTTCAATCAGCCCCAGCATTTT.

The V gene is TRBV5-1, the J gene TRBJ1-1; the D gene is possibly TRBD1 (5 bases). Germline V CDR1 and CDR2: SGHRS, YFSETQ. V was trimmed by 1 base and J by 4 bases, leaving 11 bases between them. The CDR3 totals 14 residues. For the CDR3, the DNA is TGCGCCAGCAGCTTGTTGACGGGGGGCACTGAAGCTTTCTTT. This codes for CASSLLTGGTEAFF.

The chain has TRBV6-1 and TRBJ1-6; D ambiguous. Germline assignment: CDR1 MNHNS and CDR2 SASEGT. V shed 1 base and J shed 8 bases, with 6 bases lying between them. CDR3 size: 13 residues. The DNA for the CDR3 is TGTGCCAGCAGTGAAGTACCGGATTCACCCCTCCACTTT. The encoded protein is CASSEVPDSPLHF.

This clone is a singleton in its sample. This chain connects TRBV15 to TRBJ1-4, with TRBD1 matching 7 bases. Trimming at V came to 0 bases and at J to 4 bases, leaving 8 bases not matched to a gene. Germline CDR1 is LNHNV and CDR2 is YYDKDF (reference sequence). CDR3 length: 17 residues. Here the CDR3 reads CATSRDLAGQFNEKLFF. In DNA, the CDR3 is TGTGCCACCAGCAGAGATTTAGCGGGACAGTTTAATGAAAAACTGTTTTTT.

The CDR3 sequence is CASSDLGQGQGEQYF. The CDR3 DNA is TGTGCCAGCAGTGATTTAGGACAGGGGCAAGGCGAGCAGTACTTC. The chain employs TRBV6-1 and TRBJ2-7, with 9 bases fitting TRBD1. The CDR3 has 15 residues. Trimming removed 3 bases from V and 6 bases from J; junction bases left unmatched: 9. From germline, CDR1 is MNHNS and CDR2 SASEGT.

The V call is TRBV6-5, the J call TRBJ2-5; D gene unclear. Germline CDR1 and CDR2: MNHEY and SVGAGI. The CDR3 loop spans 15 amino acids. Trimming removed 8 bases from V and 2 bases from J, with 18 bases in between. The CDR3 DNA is TGTGCCAGCGCTCGAACCGGTAGACTTCAAGAGACCCAGTACTTC. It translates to CASARTGRLQETQYF.

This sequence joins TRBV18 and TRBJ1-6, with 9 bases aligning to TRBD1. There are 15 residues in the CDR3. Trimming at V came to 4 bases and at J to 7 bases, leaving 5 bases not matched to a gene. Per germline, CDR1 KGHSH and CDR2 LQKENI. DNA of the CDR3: TGTGCCAGCTCACTAAGGGACAGGGTCAATTCACCCCTCCACTTT. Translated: CASSLRDRVNSPLHF.

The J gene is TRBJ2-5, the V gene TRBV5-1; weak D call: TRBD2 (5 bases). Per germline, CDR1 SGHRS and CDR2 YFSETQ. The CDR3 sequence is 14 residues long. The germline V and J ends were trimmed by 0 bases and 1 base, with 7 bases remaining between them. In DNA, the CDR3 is TGCGCCAGCAGCTTGGAGGGAGTCCAAGAGACCCAGTACTTC. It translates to CASSLEGVQETQYF.